Listed below are T cell receptor beta chains from one sample, sequenced in a study of regulatory T cells in long-lasting Graves disease. Via MiXCR, TCRdb re-called the multiplex PCR reads, giving one row per CDR3 protein. The sample includes 250,000 to 300,000 distinct CDR3 sequences, around 19% of them seen just once. This sample was also put to use in a study of T cells in Graves' hyperthyroidism and ophthalmopathy.

Sequenced here: peripheral blood mononuclear cells (PBMCs), sampled at new diagnosis, from a patient treated with antithyroid drugs. Receptors were obtained from a young woman with Graves disease. Both conserved end residues are part of each CDR3. A D gene is named only where the DNA matches it firmly.

d_call j_call v_call cdr3_aa
TRBD1 TRBJ1-1 TRBV12-3/TRBV12-4 CASTVDRNPEAFF
NA TRBJ2-7 TRBV2 CASSQQGVGSYEQYF
TRBD2 TRBJ2-1 TRBV5-1 CASQLAGGNNEQFF
NA TRBJ1-3 TRBV18 CASSPPGVVGYSGNTIYF
TRBD1 TRBJ2-7 TRBV10-3 CAIGGQAIYEQYF
NA TRBJ2-1 TRBV7-9 CASSLAPGNEQFF
NA TRBJ2-7 TRBV6-9 CASSYSGPVPYEQYF
NA TRBJ1-2 TRBV5-4 CASRLLTGQGNYGYTF
TRBD2 TRBJ2-5 TRBV7-8 CASSLQAGGGETQYF
NA TRBJ2-5 TRBV20-1 CSARPSRGAETQYF
NA TRBJ1-2 TRBV5-1 CASSSGANYGYTF
NA TRBJ2-6 TRBV6-1 CASLRMGGVTSGANVLTF
TRBD1 TRBJ2-1 TRBV2 CASSYRGQSHNEQFF
NA TRBJ2-7 TRBV10-1 CASSDGGTSYEQYF
TRBD1 TRBJ1-2 TRBV5-1 CASSLGTLRDRARGYTF
TRBD1 TRBJ1-3 TRBV5-5 CASSMGQGATGNTIYF
TRBD1 TRBJ1-2 TRBV11-2 CASSQGGRANYGYTF
TRBD1 TRBJ2-7 TRBV20-1 CSAIADRKDSYEQYF
TRBD1 TRBJ1-3 TRBV4-1 CASSQPTGASGNTIYF
NA TRBJ2-7 TRBV19 CASSGRVGYEQYF
NA TRBJ2-3 TRBV2 CASGSISTDTQYF
NA TRBJ1-3 TRBV12-3/TRBV12-4 CASCRGEPGNTIYF
NA TRBJ1-3 TRBV5-1 CASSFSPTVASRNTIYF
TRBD1 TRBJ1-6 TRBV7-8 CASSSTGQHNSPLHF
NA TRBJ1-2 TRBV18 CASSPQGVDYGYTF
NA TRBJ1-2 TRBV9 CASSPEGAGYTF
NA TRBJ2-1 TRBV10-2 CASRQKVLASNEQFF
NA TRBJ1-2 TRBV4-1 CASSQDRMFFNGYTF
NA TRBJ1-3 TRBV3-1 CASSRIGFTSGNTIYF
NA TRBJ2-5 TRBV6-4 CASSIKADPSETQYF
TRBD2 TRBJ2-5 TRBV5-1 CASSPGLVYQETQYF
TRBD1 TRBJ1-3 TRBV10-3 CAISGILQGRGNTIYF
TRBD1 TRBJ2-3 TRBV29-1 CSAGQEMRDTQYF
NA TRBJ1-1 TRBV3-1 CASSHAGVNTEAFF
TRBD1 TRBJ1-1 TRBV15 CATSPGQSDEAFF
NA TRBJ1-1 TRBV2 CASSLTGKLEAFF
TRBD1 TRBJ1-1 TRBV20-1 CSAIRPGQGTEAFF
NA TRBJ2-3 TRBV20-1 CSAREATDTQYF
NA TRBJ1-2 TRBV18 CASSPRGIYSDNYGYTF
NA TRBJ2-3 TRBV9 CASSGHTQYF
TRBD2 TRBJ2-5 TRBV2 CASSEDSGGAGETQYF
NA TRBJ1-4 TRBV19 CASSIEGRANEKLFF
TRBD2 TRBJ2-2 TRBV6-5 CASSSLGGGNTGELFF
TRBD1 TRBJ1-4 TRBV7-9 CASSLPGTGPNEKLFF
NA TRBJ2-6 TRBV20-1 CSASPGGANVLTF
TRBD1 TRBJ1-2 TRBV7-2 CASSWGQGSYGYTF
TRBD1 TRBJ2-7 TRBV7-8 CASSRPGQGYEQYF
NA TRBJ1-2 TRBV6-5 CASSYDGHGVGYTF
TRBD1 TRBJ1-1 TRBV5-4 CASSAEQGANTEAFF
NA TRBJ1-1 TRBV11-2 CASSPAGGGPNTEAFF
TRBD1 TRBJ2-1 TRBV18 CASSPVQGAISYNEQFF
NA TRBJ2-1 TRBV5-5 CASSRKPVSPSDEQFF
TRBD1 TRBJ1-6 TRBV29-1 CSACPGTGQNNSPLHF